Listed below are T cell receptor beta chains from one sample, sequenced in a study of beta chain features in type 1 diabetes. Sequencing used immunoSEQ multiplex PCR; TCRdb keeps in-frame clones, though not all of them. The sample contains hundreds of thousands of clones, 10% to 15% of which appear only once. The sample comprised naive CD4+ T cells from blood. The origin of the receptors is a man aged 18 to 29 with type 1 diabetes. The CDR3 runs from the conserved cysteine through the conserved F or W. A D gene is named only where the DNA matches it firmly. Clone size is not always given. Where it is, it says once, few, many or a class for expanded clones.

J gene,V gene,clone size,D gene,CDR3 protein,CDR3 DNA
TRBJ2-5,TRBV7-9,few,NA,CASSLVGTQYF,TGTGCCAGCAGCTTAGTTGGGACCCAGTACTTC
TRBJ2-3,TRBV6-1,NA,TRBD2,CASSDTGLAGTDTQYF,TGTGCCAGCAGTGACACGGGACTAGCGGGCACAGATACGCAGTATTTT
TRBJ2-7,TRBV7-8,NA,NA,CASSSSDGFYEQYF,TGTGCCAGCAGCTCCTCGGACGGATTCTACGAGCAGTACTTC
TRBJ1-4,TRBV5-4,few,TRBD1,CASRPGQGSEKLFF,TGTGCCAGCAGACCCGGACAGGGCAGCGAAAAACTGTTTTTT
TRBJ1-1,TRBV10-2,NA,NA,CASSDIPKVVREETEAFF,TGCGCCAGCAGTGATATCCCCAAAGTCGTCCGAGAGGAGACTGAAGCTTTCTTT
TRBJ1-2,TRBV6-1,NA,NA,CASSDAAPPGINYGYTF,TGTGCCAGCAGTGACGCGGCACCCCCGGGGATTAACTATGGCTACACCTTC
TRBJ1-6,TRBV4-1,NA,NA,CASSQGRLDNSPLHF,TGCGCCAGCAGCCAAGGCCGACTAGATAATTCACCCCTCCACTTT
TRBJ2-1,TRBV9,NA,NA,CASSVVEGAPYNEQFF,TGTGCCAGCAGCGTAGTTGAGGGAGCCCCCTACAATGAGCAGTTCTTC
TRBJ1-2,TRBV7-9,NA,NA,CASSLSRTVGGYTF,TGTGCCAGCAGCTTATCCCGGACAGTAGGAGGCTACACCTTC
TRBJ2-5,TRBV4-1,few,NA,CASGRPGAVLGETQYF,TGCGCCAGCGGACGACCGGGAGCAGTTTTGGGAGAGACCCAGTACTTC
TRBJ2-1,TRBV19,NA,TRBD2,CASSDGPGLAGSNEQFF,TGTGCCAGTAGTGATGGTCCCGGACTAGCGGGGTCGAATGAGCAGTTCTTC
TRBJ2-7,TRBV19,NA,NA,CASTPQGRNYEQYF,TGTGCCAGTACACCCCAGGGACGGAACTACGAGCAGTACTTC
TRBJ1-5,TRBV4-1,NA,TRBD1,CASSQSGRDRDNQPQHF,TGCGCCAGCAGCCAATCAGGTCGGGACAGGGACAATCAGCCCCAGCATTTT
TRBJ2-3,TRBV11-1,once,NA,CASSLVRDTQYF,TGTGCCAGCAGCTTAGTAAGAGATACGCAGTATTTT
TRBJ1-1,TRBV30,few,NA,CAWSTEQMNTEAFF,TGTGCCTGGAGTACTGAACAGATGAACACTGAAGCTTTCTTT
TRBJ2-5,TRBV6-5,NA,NA,CATVMWGTQYF,TGTGCCACCGTGATGTGGGGGACCCAGTACTTC
TRBJ2-2,TRBV30,NA,NA,CAWSLGSSSNTGELFF,TGTGCCTGGAGTTTAGGCAGTTCCTCGAACACCGGGGAGCTGTTTTTT
TRBJ2-3,TRBV6-1,NA,NA,CASSIEGLDTQYF,TGTGCCAGCAGCATTGAGGGGTTAGATACGCAGTATTTT
TRBJ2-3,TRBV2,few,TRBD2,CASSAEREPTDTQYF,TGTGCCAGCAGTGCCGAGCGGGAGCCCACAGATACGCAGTATTTT
TRBJ2-5,TRBV7-7,few,NA,CASSFLTIQETQYF,TGTGCCAGCAGCTTCCTGACTATCCAAGAGACCCAGTACTTC
TRBJ1-4,TRBV5-1,few,NA,CASSSSGTGEKLFF,TGCGCCAGCAGCAGTTCCGGGACGGGAGAAAAACTGTTTTTT
TRBJ2-1,TRBV7-9,NA,TRBD2,CASSLANLAGRFEQFF,TGTGCCAGCAGCTTAGCGAACCTAGCGGGGCGTTTTGAGCAGTTCTTC
TRBJ2-6,TRBV19,once,NA,CASIERSGANVLTF,TGTGCCAGTATAGAGCGCTCTGGGGCCAACGTCCTGACTTTC
TRBJ2-7,TRBV2,NA,NA,CAGLPPDSSEQYF,TGTGCCGGACTGCCTCCGGACAGTAGCGAGCAGTACTTC
TRBJ1-1,TRBV9,NA,NA,CASSVAGNTEAFF,TGTGCCAGCAGCGTAGCCGGGAACACTGAAGCTTTCTTT
TRBJ1-1,TRBV12-5,NA,TRBD1,CASGLPRTGNTEAFF,TGTGCTAGTGGTTTGCCCAGGACAGGTAACACTGAAGCTTTCTTT
TRBJ1-5,TRBV15,NA,NA,CATSRVKPGKDGNQPQHF,TGTGCCACCAGCAGAGTGAAACCGGGGAAGGATGGCAATCAGCCCCAGCATTTT
TRBJ1-5,TRBV28,NA,NA,CASSLLNQPQHF,TGTGCCAGCAGTTTGCTGAATCAGCCCCAGCATTTT
TRBJ1-3,TRBV7-9,NA,TRBD1,CASSYGTGSGNTIYF,TGTGCCAGCAGCTACGGGACAGGCTCTGGAAACACCATATATTTT
TRBJ2-7,TRBV29-1,few,NA,CSVEDRGQGRSYEQYF,TGCAGCGTTGAAGATCGGGGGCAGGGTCGGTCCTACGAGCAGTACTTC
TRBJ2-7,TRBV10-3,few,TRBD1,CAISESGTEDYEQYF,TGTGCCATCAGTGAGTCGGGGACAGAAGACTACGAGCAGTACTTC
TRBJ1-2,TRBV10-3,NA,NA,CAYRTESYGYTF,TGTGCCTACAGGACCGAGAGCTATGGCTACACCTTC
TRBJ1-2,TRBV19,NA,TRBD1,CASSTTGQSYGYTF,TGTGCCAGTAGTACCACGGGACAGAGCTATGGCTACACCTTC
TRBJ1-1,TRBV5-4,few,NA,CASSLERGNTEAFF,TGTGCCAGCAGCTTGGAGAGGGGGAACACTGAAGCTTTCTTT
TRBJ2-3,TRBV7-6,NA,NA,CASSLWGDTQYF,TGTGCCAGCAGCTTATGGGGAGATACGCAGTATTTT
TRBJ2-1,TRBV7-8,NA,NA,CASMETGEYNEQFF,TGTGCCAGCATGGAGACGGGAGAGTACAATGAGCAGTTCTTC
TRBJ1-2,TRBV5-1,NA,NA,CASSLAQDATVNYGYTF,TGCGCCAGCAGCTTGGCTCAGGACGCAACGGTTAACTATGGCTACACCTTC
TRBJ1-2,TRBV29-1,NA,NA,CSVDQGYGYTF,TGCAGCGTTGATCAGGGCTATGGCTACACCTTC
TRBJ2-1,TRBV6-5,NA,TRBD1,CASRHGQGWENEQFF,TGTGCCAGCAGACACGGACAGGGGTGGGAGAATGAGCAGTTCTTC
TRBJ1-3,TRBV7-2,NA,NA,CASSFGISGNTIYF,TGTGCCAGCAGCTTCGGGATCTCTGGAAACACCATATATTTT